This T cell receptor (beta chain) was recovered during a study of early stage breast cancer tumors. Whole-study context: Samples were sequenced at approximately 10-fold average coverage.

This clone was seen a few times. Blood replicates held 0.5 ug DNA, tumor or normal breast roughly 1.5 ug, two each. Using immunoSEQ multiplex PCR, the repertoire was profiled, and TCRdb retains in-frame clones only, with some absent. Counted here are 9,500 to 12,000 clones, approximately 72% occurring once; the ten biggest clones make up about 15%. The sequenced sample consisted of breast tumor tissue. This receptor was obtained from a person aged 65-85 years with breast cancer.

CDR3 DNA sequence: TGTGCCAGCAGCTTATTGTGGGGCCCCCATCAGCCCCAGCATTTT. Its translation: CASSLLWGPHQPQHF. The V call is TRBV7-2, the J call TRBJ1-5, with D tentatively TRBD1 (5 bases). The CDR3 length is 15 residues. Germline-derived CDR1 and CDR2 are SGHTA and FQGNSA. V was trimmed by 2 bases and J by 5 bases, leaving 13 bases between them.